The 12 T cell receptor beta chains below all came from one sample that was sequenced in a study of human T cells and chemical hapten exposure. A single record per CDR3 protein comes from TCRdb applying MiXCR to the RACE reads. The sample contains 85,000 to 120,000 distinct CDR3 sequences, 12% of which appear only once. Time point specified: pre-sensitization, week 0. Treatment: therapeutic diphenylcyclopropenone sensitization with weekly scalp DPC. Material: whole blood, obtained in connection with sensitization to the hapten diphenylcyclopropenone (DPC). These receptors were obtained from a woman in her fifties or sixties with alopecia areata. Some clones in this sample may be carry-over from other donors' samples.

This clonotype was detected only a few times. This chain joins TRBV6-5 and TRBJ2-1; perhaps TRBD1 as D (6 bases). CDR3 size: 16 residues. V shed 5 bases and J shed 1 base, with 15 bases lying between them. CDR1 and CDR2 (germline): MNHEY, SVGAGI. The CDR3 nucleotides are TGTGCCAGCAGTACCGGGGACACCACTTCCTACAATGAGCAGTTCTTC. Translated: CASSTGDTTSYNEQFF.

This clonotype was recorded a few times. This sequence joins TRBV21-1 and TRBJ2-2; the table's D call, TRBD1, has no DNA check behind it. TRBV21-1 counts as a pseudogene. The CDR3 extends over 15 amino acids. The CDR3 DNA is TGTGCCAGCAGCAAACGGAAAGGGGGAACCGGGGAGCTGTTTTTT. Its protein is CASSKRKGGTGELFF.

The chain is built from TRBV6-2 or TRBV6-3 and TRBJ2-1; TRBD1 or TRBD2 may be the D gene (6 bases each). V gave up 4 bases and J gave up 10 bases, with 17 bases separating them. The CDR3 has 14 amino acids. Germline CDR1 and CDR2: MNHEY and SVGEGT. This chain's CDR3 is CASSLNWGAREQFF. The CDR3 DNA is TGTGCCAGCAGTTTAAACTGGGGGGCGCGCGAGCAGTTCTTC.

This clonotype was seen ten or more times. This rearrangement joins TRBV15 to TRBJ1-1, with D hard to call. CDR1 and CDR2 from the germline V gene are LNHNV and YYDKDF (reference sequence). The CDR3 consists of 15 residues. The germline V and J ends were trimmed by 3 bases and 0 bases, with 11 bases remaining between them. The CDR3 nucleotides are TGTGCCACCAGCAGTGCGTTGGTAATGAACACTGAAGCTTTCTTT. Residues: CATSSALVMNTEAFF. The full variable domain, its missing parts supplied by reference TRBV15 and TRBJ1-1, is DAMVIQNPRYQVTQFGKPVTLSCSQTLNHNVMYWYQQKSSQAPKLLFHYYDKDFNNEADTPDNFQSRRPNTSFCFLDIRSPGLGDTAMYLCATSSALVMNTEAFFGQGTRLTVV.

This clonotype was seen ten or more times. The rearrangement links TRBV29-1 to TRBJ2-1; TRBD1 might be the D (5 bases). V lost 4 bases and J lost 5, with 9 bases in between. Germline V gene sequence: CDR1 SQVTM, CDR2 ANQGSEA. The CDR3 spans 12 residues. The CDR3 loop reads CSVVPGHNEQFF. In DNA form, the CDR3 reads TGCAGCGTTGTTCCAGGGCACAATGAGCAGTTCTTC.

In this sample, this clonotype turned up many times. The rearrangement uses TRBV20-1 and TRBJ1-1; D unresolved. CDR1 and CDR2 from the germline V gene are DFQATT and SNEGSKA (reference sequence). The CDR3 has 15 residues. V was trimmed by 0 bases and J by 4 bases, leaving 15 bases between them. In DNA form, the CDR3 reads TGCAGTGCTAGAGATCTAGGAGGTGGAACCACTGAAGCTTTCTTT. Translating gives CSARDLGGGTTEAFF.

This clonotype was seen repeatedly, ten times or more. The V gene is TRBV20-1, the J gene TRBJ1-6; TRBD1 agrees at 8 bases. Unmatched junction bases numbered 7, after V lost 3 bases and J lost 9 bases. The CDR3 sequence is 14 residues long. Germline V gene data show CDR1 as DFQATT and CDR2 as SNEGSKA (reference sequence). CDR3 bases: TGCAGTGCTAGTAACACAGGGGGAAGTTCACCCCTCCACTTT. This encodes CSASNTGGSSPLHF.

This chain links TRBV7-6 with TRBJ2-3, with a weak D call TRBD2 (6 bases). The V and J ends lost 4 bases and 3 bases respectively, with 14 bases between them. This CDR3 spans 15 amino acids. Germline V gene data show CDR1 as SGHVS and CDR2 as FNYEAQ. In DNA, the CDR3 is TGTGCCAGCAGCTCGGGGGTCTTGGATACAGATACGCAGTATTTT. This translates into CASSSGVLDTDTQYF.

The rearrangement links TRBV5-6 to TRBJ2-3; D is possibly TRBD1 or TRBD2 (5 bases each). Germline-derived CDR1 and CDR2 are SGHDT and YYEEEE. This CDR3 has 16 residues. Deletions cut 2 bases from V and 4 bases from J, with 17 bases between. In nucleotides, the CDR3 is TGTGCCAGCAGCTTCAGGGACCCGGAGGTCCCAGATACGCAGTATTTT. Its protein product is CASSFRDPEVPDTQYF.

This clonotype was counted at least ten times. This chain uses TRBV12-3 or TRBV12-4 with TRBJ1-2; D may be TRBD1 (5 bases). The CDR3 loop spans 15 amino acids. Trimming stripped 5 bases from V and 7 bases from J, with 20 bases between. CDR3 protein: CASSRPGLQHVGYTF. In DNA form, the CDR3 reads TGTGCCAGCAGTCGCCCGGGACTTCAACACGTTGGCTACACCTTC.

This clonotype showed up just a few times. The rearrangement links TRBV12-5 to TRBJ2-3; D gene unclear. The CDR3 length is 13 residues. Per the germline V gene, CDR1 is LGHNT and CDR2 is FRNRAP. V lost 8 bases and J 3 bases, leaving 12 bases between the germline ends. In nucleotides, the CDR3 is TGTGCTAGTCTCGGTTTCGCGACAGATACGCAGTATTTT. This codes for CASLGFATDTQYF.

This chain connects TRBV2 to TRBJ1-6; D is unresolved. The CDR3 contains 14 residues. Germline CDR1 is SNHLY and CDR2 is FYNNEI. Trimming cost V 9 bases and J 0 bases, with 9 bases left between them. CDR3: CASDTSSYNSPLHF. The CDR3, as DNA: TGTGCCAGTGATACATCCTCCTATAATTCACCCCTCCACTTT.